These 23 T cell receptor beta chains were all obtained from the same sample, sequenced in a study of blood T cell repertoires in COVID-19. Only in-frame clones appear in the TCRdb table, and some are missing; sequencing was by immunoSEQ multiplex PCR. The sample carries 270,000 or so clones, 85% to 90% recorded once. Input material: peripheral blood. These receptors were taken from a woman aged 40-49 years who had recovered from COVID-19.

The CDR3, as DNA: TGTGCCAGCAGCCTCGCGCCAGGGTCGTATAATTCACCCCTCCACTTT. It is translated as CASSLAPGSYNSPLHF. The chain uses TRBV3-1 (or the pseudogene TRBV3-2) and TRBJ1-6; the D gene is possibly TRBD1 (5 bases). This CDR3 has 16 amino acids. Between the trimmed V and J ends, which lost 4 bases and 4 bases, there was a span of 14 bases. Germline V gene sequence: CDR1 LGHDT, CDR2 YNNKEL (reference sequence).

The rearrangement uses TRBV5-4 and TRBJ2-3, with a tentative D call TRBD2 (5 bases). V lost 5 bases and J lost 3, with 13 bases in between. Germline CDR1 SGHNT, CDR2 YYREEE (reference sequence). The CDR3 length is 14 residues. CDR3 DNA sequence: TGTGCCAGCAGTTCGGGTTTAGCGACAGATACGCAGTATTTT. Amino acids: CASSSGLATDTQYF.

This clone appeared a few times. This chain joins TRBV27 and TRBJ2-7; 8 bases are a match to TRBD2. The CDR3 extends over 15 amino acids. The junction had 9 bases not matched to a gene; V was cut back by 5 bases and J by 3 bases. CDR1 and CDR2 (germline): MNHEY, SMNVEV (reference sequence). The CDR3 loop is CASSITGTRLYEQYV. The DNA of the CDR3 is TGTGCCAGCAGTATAACCGGGACTAGACTCTACGAGCAGTACGTC.

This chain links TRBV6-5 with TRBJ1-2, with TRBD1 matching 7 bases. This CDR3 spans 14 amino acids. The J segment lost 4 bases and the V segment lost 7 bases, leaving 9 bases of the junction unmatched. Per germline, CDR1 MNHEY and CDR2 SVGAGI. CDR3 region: CASKEGARVYGYTF. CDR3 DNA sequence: TGTGCCAGCAAGGAGGGGGCGCGGGTCTATGGCTACACCTTC.

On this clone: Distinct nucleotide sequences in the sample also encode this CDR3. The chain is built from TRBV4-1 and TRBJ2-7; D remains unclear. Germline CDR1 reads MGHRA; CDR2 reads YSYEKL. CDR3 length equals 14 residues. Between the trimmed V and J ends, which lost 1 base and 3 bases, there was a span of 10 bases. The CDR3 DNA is TGCGCCAGCAGCCAAGCGGCAGGCGACTACGAGCAGTACTTC. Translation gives CASSQAAGDYEQYF.

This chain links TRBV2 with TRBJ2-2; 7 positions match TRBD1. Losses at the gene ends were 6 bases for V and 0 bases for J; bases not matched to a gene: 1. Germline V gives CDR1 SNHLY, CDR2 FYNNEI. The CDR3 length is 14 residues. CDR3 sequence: CASRGTANTGELFF. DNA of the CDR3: TGTGCCAGCAGAGGGACAGCGAACACCGGGGAGCTGTTTTTT.

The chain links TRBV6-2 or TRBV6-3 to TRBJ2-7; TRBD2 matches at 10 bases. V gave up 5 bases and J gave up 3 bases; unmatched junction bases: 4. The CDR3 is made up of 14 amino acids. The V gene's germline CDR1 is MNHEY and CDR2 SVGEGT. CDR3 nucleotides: TGTGCCAGCAGTCAGCTAGCGGGGGTCTACGAGCAGTACTTC. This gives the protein CASSQLAGVYEQYF.

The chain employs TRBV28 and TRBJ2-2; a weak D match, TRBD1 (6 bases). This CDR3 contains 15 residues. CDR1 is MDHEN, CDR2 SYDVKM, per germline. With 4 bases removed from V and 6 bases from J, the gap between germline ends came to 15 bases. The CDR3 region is CASSYTGKKAGELFF. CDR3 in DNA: TGTGCCAGCAGTTACACAGGGAAGAAGGCCGGGGAGCTGTTTTTT.

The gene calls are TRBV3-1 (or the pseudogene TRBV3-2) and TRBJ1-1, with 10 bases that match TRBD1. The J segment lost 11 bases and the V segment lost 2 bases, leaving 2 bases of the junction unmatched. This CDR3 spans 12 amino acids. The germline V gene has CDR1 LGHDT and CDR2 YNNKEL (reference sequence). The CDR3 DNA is TGTGCCAGCAGCCAACAGACAGGGGGCGCTTTCTTT. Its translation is CASSQQTGGAFF.

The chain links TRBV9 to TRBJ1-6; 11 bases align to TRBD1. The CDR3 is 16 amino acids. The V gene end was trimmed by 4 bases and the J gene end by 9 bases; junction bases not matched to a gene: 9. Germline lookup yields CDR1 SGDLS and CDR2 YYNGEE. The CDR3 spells CASSSGTGGKGSPLHF. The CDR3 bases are TGTGCCAGCAGCTCCGGGACAGGGGGAAAGGGTTCACCCCTCCACTTT.

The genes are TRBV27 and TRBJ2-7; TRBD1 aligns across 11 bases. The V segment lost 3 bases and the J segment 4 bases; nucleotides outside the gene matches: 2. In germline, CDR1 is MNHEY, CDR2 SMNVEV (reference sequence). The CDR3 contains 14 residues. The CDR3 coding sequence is TGTGCCAGCAGTTTTGGGACAGGGGGGTACGAGCAGTACTTC. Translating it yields CASSFGTGGYEQYF.

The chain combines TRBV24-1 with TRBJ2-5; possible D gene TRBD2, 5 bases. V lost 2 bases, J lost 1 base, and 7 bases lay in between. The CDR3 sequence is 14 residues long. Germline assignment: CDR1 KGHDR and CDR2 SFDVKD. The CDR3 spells CATSDSDFQETQYF. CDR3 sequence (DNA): TGTGCCACCAGTGATTCGGACTTCCAAGAGACCCAGTACTTC.

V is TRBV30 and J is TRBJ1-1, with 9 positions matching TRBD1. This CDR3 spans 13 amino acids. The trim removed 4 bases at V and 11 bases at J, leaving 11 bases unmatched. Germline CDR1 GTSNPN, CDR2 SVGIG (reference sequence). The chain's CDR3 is CAWISSHDRGAFF. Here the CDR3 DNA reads TGTGCCTGGATATCCTCCCACGACAGGGGGGCTTTCTTT.

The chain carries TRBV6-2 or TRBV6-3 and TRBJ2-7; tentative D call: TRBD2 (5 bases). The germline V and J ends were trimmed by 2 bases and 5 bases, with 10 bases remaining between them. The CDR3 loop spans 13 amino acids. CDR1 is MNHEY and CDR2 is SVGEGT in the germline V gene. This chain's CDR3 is CASSYLRGNEQYV. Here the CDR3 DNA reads TGTGCCAGCAGTTACCTACGAGGGAACGAGCAGTACGTC.

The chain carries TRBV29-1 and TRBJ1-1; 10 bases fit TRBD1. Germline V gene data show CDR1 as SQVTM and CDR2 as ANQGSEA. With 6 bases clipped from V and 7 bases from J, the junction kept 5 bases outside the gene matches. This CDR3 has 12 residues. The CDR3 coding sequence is TGCAGCGTAGCCCGGGACAGGGGTGAAGCTTTCTTT. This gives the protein CSVARDRGEAFF.

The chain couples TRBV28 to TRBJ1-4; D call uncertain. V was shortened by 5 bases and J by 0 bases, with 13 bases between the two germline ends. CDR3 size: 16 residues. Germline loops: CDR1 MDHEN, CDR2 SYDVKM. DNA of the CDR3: TGTGCCAGCAGTGCATACTTCGGGGCAACTAATGAAAAACTGTTTTTT. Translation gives CASSAYFGATNEKLFF.

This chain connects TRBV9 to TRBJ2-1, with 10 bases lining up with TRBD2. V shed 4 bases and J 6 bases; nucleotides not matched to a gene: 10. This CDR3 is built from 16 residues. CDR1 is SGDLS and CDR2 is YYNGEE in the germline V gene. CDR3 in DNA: TGTGCCAGCAGCCCCCCCGGGACTAGCGTAGCCAATGAGCAGTTCTTC. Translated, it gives CASSPPGTSVANEQFF.

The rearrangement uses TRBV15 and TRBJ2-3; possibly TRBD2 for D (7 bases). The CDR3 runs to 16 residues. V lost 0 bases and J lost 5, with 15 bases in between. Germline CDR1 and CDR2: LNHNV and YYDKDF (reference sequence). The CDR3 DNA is TGTGCCACCAGCAGAGAAGGGGGGAGGGCCCAAGATACGCAGTATTTT. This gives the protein CATSREGGRAQDTQYF.

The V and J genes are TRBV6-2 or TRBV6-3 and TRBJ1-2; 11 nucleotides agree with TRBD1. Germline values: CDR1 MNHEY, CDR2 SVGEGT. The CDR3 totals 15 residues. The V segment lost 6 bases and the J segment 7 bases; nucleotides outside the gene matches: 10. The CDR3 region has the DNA TGTGCCAGCAGCCCCGGGACAGGGGGAGTTCGTGGCTACACCTTC. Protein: CASSPGTGGVRGYTF.

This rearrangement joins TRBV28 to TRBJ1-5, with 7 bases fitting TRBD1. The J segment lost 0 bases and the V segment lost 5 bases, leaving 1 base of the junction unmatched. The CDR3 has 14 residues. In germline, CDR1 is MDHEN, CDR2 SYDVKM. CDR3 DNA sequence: TGTGCCAGCAGTCGACAGGGTAGCAATCAGCCCCAGCATTTT. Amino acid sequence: CASSRQGSNQPQHF.

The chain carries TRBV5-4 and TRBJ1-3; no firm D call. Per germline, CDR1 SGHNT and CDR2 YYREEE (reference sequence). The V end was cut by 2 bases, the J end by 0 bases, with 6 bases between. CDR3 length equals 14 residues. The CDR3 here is CASSFGSSGNTIYF. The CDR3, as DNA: TGTGCCAGCAGCTTTGGCAGCTCTGGAAACACCATATATTTT.

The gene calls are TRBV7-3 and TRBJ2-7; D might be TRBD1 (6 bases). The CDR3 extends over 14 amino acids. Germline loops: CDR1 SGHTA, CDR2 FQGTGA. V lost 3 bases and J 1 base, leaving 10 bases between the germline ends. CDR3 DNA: TGTGCCAGCAGCTTCGGGGACACATCCTACGAGCAGTACTTC. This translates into CASSFGDTSYEQYF.

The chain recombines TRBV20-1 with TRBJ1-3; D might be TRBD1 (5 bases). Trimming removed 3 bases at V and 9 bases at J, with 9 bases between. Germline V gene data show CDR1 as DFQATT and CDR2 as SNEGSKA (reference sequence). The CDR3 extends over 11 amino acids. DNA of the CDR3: TGCAGTGCTAGCGTGGGGGGCACCATATATTTT. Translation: CSASVGGTIYF.